The text below deals with one T cell receptor beta chain. Its antigen is unidentified. The data were obtained in a study of T cell responses to AZD1222 COVID-19 vaccine. Study details: Second-dose recipients at about 4 or about 12 weeks were treated as one pooled group.

Looked up from germline, CDR1 is SGHKS and CDR2 is YYEKEE (reference sequence). V was clipped by 2 bases and J by 3 bases, with 29 bases between them. The CDR3 totals 20 residues. Produced via immunoSEQ multiplex PCR; TCRdb's table is partial and in-frame only. The data contain some 97,000 clones, approximately 87% of them singletons. Study findings and constraints: Samples come after the peak T cell response, not at day 14. Clonal diversity may have been underestimated in mostly white British donors. Baseline serostatus was positive in only six AZD1222 recipients.

The origin of this receptor is an adult in good health. The source material was peripheral blood, sampled on day 0 of AZD1222 vaccination. The chain combines TRBV5-5 with TRBJ2-5; D might be TRBD1 (6 bases). In DNA form, the CDR3 reads TGTGCCAGCAGCTTTAGGCGCGGACAGACTATTACGAATCTAAAAGAGACCCAGTACTTC. It yields the protein CASSFRRGQTITNLKETQYF. Full variable domain (remainder filled in from reference TRBV5-5 and TRBJ2-5): DAGVTQSPTHLIKTRGQQVTLRCSPISGHKSVSWYQQVLGQGPQFIFQYYEKEERGRGNFPDRFSARQFPNYSSELNVNALLLGDSALYLCASSFRRGQTITNLKETQYFGPGTRLLVL.